A selection of T cell receptor beta chains follows, all from one sample in a study of blood T cells in healthy people across ages. TCRdb recomputed calls from the 5' RACE reads with MiXCR, one row per CDR3 protein. This sample has 1.5 million to 2 million distinct CDR3 sequences; 34% occur once, and the top ten carry around 11%. Source material: blood. These receptors were obtained from a woman under 40 in good health. Both conserved end residues are part of each CDR3. A clone size is listed for some rows: how often the clone was seen (once, few, many), or a class if it is expanded.

V	size	J	CDR3
TRBV3-1	many	TRBJ2-7	CASSLSTLQGSHEQYF
TRBV6-5	-	TRBJ1-1	CASSPARENTEAFF
TRBV5-6	-	TRBJ2-3	CASSLRREGTDTQYF
TRBV5-1	few	TRBJ2-7	CASSSPSRGHYEQYF
TRBV4-1	-	TRBJ2-3	CASSPGRPSTDTRYF
TRBV7-9	few	TRBJ2-5	CASSLALRDQETQYF
TRBV5-5	few	TRBJ2-1	CASSLQGNGGDEQFF
TRBV7-3	-	TRBJ2-1	CASSALAGSSYNEQFF
TRBV6-1	few	TRBJ2-2	CASRVAGVTNTGELFF
TRBV12-3/TRBV12-4	-	TRBJ1-1	CASSRGGVAFF
TRBV5-1	-	TRBJ2-5	CASSLYIGSQETQYF
TRBV5-1	-	TRBJ2-5	CASSLEGVLQTQYF
TRBV7-9	-	TRBJ1-2	CASSRLTGIHGYTF
TRBV9	-	TRBJ2-3	CASSKAGLASDTQYF
TRBV7-9	few	TRBJ2-7	CASSSLPGLEYEQYF
TRBV2	few	TRBJ2-7	CACLNRGNEQYF
TRBV6-1	few	TRBJ1-2	CATSPRRYGYTF
TRBV20-1	-	TRBJ2-1	CSARKLAGVNEQFF
TRBV20-1	few	TRBJ2-1	CGTIAGGAYNEQFF
TRBV4-1	few	TRBJ1-6	CASSQGNYNNSPLHF
TRBV15	few	TRBJ1-2	CATSRPQQGNLYGYTF
TRBV10-3	few	TRBJ2-7	CAISEGPDYEQYF
TRBV28	few	TRBJ1-2	CASSSSSLGEHYGYTF
TRBV4-2	few	TRBJ2-2	CASSQDYGGGELFF
TRBV7-9	-	TRBJ2-5	CASSWEEETQYF
TRBV20-1	-	-	CSARDLRVEQYF
TRBV20-1	-	TRBJ2-2	CSARFRTGGSGERFF
TRBV15	-	TRBJ2-5	CATSSPACNRQYF
TRBV7-3	few	TRBJ2-3	CASSSRGLANTQYF
TRBV7-8	-	TRBJ2-1	CASSLPLSGGANSVNEQFF
TRBV7-9	few	-	CASSPTQGARNEQYF
TRBV4-1	few	TRBJ1-2	CASSQPPGQGARDYGYTF
TRBV19	-	TRBJ2-1	CASSTPWGLSPENEQFF
TRBV7-9	-	TRBJ1-5	CASSSTRNQPQHF
TRBV27	-	TRBJ2-1	CASSVLGQVRNEQFF
TRBV29-1	-	TRBJ2-1	CSVEGTGWGETLFF
TRBV20-1	many	TRBJ2-5	CSAPPGGLETQYF
TRBV28	-	TRBJ2-1	CATFSEPPDNQQFF
TRBV6-6	-	TRBJ2-1	CASSPDGTSVEQFF